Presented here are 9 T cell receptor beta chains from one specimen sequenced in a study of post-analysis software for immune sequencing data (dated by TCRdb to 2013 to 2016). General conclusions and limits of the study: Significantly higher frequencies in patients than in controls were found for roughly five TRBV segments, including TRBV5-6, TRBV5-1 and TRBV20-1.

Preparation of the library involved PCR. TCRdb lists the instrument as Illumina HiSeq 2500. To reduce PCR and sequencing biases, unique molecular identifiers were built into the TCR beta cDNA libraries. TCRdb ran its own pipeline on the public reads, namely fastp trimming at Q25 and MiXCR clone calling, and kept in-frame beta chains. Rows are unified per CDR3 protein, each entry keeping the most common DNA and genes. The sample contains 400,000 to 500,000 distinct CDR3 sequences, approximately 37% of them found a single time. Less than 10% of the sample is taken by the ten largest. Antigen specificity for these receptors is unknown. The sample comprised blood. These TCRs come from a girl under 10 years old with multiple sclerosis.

The DNA of the CDR3 is TGTGCCAGCAGCCAACGGCGACGAGCCCGAACGACAGATACGCAGTATTTT. Its protein product is CASSQRRRARTTDTQYF. This chain uses TRBV14 with TRBJ2-3; D gene uncertain. With 2 bases removed from V and 3 bases from J, the gap between germline ends came to 18 bases. Germline CDR1 reads SGHDN; CDR2 reads FVKESK. The CDR3 spans 17 residues.

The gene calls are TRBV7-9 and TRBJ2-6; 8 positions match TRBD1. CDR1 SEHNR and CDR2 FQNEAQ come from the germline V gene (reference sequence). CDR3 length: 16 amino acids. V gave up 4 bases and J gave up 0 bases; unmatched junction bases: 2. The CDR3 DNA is TGTGCCAGCAGCTCCACAGGGGGCTCTGGGGCCAACGTCCTGACTTTC. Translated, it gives CASSSTGGSGANVLTF.

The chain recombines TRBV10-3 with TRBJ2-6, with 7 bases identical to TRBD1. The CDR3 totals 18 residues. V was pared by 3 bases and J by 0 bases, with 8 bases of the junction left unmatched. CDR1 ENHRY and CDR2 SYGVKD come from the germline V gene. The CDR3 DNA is TGTGCCATCAGTGACCCTACAGGGGCGCACTCTGGGGCCAACGTCCTGACTTTC. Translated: CAISDPTGAHSGANVLTF.

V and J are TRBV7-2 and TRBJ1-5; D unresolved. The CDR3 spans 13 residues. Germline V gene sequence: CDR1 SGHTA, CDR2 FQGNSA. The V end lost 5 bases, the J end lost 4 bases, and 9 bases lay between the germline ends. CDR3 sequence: CASSALVNQPQHF. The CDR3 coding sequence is TGTGCCAGCAGCGCCCTGGTGAATCAGCCCCAGCATTTT. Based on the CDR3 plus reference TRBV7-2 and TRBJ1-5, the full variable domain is GAGVSQSPSNKVTEKGKDVELRCDPISGHTALYWYRQSLGQGLEFLIYFQGNSAPDKSGLPSDRFSAERTGGSVSTLTIQRTQQEDSAVYLCASSALVNQPQHFGDGTRLSIL.

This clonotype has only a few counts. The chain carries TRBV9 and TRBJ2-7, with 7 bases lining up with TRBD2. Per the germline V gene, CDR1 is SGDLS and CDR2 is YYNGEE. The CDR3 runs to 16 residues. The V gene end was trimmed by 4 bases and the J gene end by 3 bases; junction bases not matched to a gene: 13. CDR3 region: CASSPHWLAVLYEQYF. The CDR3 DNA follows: TGTGCCAGCAGCCCCCACTGGCTAGCGGTCCTCTACGAGCAGTACTTC.

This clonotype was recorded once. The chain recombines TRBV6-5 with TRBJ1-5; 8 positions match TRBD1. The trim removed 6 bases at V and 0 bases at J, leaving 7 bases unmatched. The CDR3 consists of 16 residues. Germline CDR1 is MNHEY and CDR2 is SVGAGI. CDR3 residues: CASSPTGGYSNQPQHF. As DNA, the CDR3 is TGTGCCAGCAGCCCAACAGGGGGATATAGCAATCAGCCCCAGCATTTT.

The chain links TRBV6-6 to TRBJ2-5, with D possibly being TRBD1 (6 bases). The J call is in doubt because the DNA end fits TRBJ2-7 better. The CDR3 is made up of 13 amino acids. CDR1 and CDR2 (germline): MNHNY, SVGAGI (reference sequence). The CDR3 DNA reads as TGTGCCAGCAGTTACGGGTCAGGGGTCGAGCAGTACTTC. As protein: CASSYGSGVEQYF.

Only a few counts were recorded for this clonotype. The CDR3 bases are TGCAGTGCTCGGGACAGAGTATTCTACGAGCAGTACTTC. This translates into CSARDRVFYEQYF. This chain connects TRBV20-1 to TRBJ2-7, with TRBD1 matching over 7 bases. Looked up from germline, CDR1 is DFQATT and CDR2 is SNEGSKA (reference sequence). V lost 5 bases, J lost 3 bases, and 7 bases stayed unmatched. CDR3 length equals 13 residues.

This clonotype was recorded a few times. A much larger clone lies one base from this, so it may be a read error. In DNA form, the CDR3 reads TGTGCCAGCAGCGGAGCGCAACAGAACTACGAGCAGTACTTC. Protein: CASSGAQQNYEQYF. The chain carries TRBV9 and TRBJ2-7; no clear D gene. The germline gives CDR1 SGDLS, CDR2 YYNGEE. The CDR3 runs 14 residues. V lost 3 bases and J lost 3, with 13 bases in between.